This TCR beta chain appears in the sequencing data of a study of cytomegalovirus exposure and HLA in healthy donors. Study background: From donors who were HLA-typed, an early data release held 80 million or so unique TCRs. Study-level results: After further analysis at a later stage, under 20,000 TCR beta sequences were associated with HLA alleles at 0.05 false discovery rate.

The PCR employed 60 Vbeta primers together with 13 Jbeta primers. Assay: immunoSEQ multiplex PCR; the TCRdb copy retains only in-frame clones and omits some. The sample records about 100,000 clones, nearly 65% being singletons. With 3 bases clipped from V and 6 bases from J, the junction kept 7 bases outside the gene matches. This CDR3 is 15 amino acids long. The germline V gene encodes CDR1 MGHDK and CDR2 SYGVNS. With respect to this clone: Its antigen is unknown.

The sequencing sample was made of PBMCs. The origin of this receptor is a human donor in good health. The chain is built from TRBV25-1 and TRBJ2-7; TRBD2 matches at 11 bases. CDR3 in DNA: TGTGCCAGCAGTGACTTCTCTAGCGGGAGGCTCGAGCAGTACTTC. It is translated as CASSDFSSGRLEQYF.